The sequence of this T cell receptor (beta chain) was determined in a study of T-cell reconstitution after alpha-beta-depleted transplantation in children. Findings and limits, study-wide: It was surviving recipient T cells and thymic progenitors that gave some patients high TCRbeta diversity at day 60. By about two months after transplant, alpha-beta T cells reportedly arose from several hundred graft clones that had expanded.

V was pared by 5 bases and J by 4 bases, with 9 bases of the junction left unmatched. CDR1 and CDR2 (germline): SEHNR, FQNEAQ (reference sequence). This CDR3 contains 15 residues. A few counts support this clonotype. Antigen: not known. As it was prepared, the TCRbeta library received unique molecular identifiers. TCRdb re-called the PCR reads through MiXCR, storing one row per CDR3 protein. The sample has roughly 340,000 distinct CDR3 sequences, roughly 16% seen once. The clonotype was recovered from a male patient between 2 and 9 years old who had a stem cell transplant for acute lymphoblastic leukemia, so the T cells may come from the graft donor. The material sequenced was PBMCs, mostly from graft donor cells, taken 360 days after TCRalphabeta/CD19-depleted stem cell transplant. This chain uses TRBV7-9 with TRBJ2-7; 9 nucleotides align to TRBD1. The CDR3 protein is CASSPYTGGWYEQYF. The CDR3 DNA is TGTGCCAGCAGCCCGTATACAGGGGGCTGGTACGAGCAGTACTTC.